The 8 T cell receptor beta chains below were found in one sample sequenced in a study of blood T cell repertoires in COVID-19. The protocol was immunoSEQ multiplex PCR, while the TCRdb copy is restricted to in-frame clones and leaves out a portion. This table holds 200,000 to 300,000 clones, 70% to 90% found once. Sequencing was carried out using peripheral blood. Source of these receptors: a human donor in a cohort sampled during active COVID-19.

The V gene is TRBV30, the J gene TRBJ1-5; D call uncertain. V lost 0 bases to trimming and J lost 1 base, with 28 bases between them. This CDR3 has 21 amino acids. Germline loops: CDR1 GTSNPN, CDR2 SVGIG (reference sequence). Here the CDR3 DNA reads TGTGCCTGGAGTGTTAAGAAGGCAAAAGCGCTAGCGGGTTCGAGCAATCAGCCCCAGCATTTT. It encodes CAWSVKKAKALAGSSNQPQHF.

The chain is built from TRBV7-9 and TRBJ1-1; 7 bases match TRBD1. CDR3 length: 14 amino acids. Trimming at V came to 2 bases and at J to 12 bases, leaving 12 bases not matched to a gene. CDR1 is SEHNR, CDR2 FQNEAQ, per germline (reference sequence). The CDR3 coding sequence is TGTGCCAGCAGCTTAAACCCAATGGACAGGAGATCTTTCTTT. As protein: CASSLNPMDRRSFF.

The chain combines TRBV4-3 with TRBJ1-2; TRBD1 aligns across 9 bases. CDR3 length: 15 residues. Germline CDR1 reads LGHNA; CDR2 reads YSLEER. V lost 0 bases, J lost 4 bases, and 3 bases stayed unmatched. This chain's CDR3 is CASSQDPTGGYGYTF. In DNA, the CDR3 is TGCGCCAGCAGCCAAGATCCGACAGGGGGCTATGGCTACACCTTC.

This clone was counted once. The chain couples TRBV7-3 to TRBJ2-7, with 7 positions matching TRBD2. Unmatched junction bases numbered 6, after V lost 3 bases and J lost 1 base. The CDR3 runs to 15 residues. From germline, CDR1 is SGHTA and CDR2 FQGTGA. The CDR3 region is CASSLGGSPSYEQYF. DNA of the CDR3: TGTGCCAGCAGCTTGGGGGGGTCTCCTTCCTACGAGCAGTACTTC. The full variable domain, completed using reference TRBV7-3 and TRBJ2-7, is GAGVSQTPSNKVTEKGKYVELRCDPISGHTALYWYRQSLGQGPEFLIYFQGTGAADDSGLPNDRFFAVRPEGSVSTLKIQRTERGDSAVYLCASSLGGSPSYEQYFGPGTRLTVT.

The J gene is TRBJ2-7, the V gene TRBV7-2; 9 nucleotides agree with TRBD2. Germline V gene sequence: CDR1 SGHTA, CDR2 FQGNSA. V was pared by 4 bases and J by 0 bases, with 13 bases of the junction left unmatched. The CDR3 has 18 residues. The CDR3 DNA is TGTGCCAGCAGCTCAGATTTAGCGGGGGAACAACTCTCCTACGAGCAGTACTTC. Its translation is CASSSDLAGEQLSYEQYF.

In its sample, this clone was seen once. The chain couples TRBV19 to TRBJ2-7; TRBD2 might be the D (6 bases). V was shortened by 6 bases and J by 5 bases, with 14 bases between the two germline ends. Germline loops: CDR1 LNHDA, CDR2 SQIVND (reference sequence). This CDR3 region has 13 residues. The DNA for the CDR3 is TGTGCCAGTAGGGGACTGATCCGGGACGAGCAGTACTTC. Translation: CASRGLIRDEQYF. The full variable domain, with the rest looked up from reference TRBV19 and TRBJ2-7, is DGGITQSPKYLFRKEGQNVTLSCEQNLNHDAMYWYRQDPGQGLRLIYYSQIVNDFQKGDIAEGYSVSREKKESFPLTVTSAQKNPTAFYLCASRGLIRDEQYFGPGTRLTVT.

The CDR3 sequence is CASRLAEGQDNYGYTF. CDR3 nucleotide sequence: TGTGCAAGTCGCTTAGCGGAAGGACAGGATAACTATGGCTACACCTTC. V and J are TRBV12-2 and TRBJ1-2; whether TRBD1, the table's D call, matches the DNA was not checked. TRBV12-2 is deemed a pseudogene. CDR3 length: 16 amino acids.

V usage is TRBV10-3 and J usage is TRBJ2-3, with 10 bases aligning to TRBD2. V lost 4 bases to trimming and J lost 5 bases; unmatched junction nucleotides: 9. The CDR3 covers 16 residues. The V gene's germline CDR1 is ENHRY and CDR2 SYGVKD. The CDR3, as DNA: TGTGCCATCAGTGGGAGGTCTAGCGGGAGTGTAGATACGCAGTATTTT. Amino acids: CAISGRSSGSVDTQYF.